These T cell receptor beta chains were read from a single sample in a study of blood T cell repertoires in COVID-19. Here immunoSEQ multiplex PCR was the method, and the copy in TCRdb shows in-frame clones only, minus some. The sample records approximately 110,000 clones, 65% to 85% being singletons. Material: peripheral blood. The source of these receptors is a man aged 45-65 years with acute or convalescent COVID-19. The CDR3 runs from the conserved cysteine through the conserved F or W. Fields, in order: J gene, D gene, V gene, clone size, CDR3 protein, CDR3 DNA. D genes are given only for firm matches. A clone size is listed for some rows: how often the clone was seen (once, few, many), or a class if it is expanded.

TRBJ1-1 | TRBD1 | TRBV7-8 | few | CASSPIGQAVGMGTEAFF | TGTGCCAGCAGCCCCATCGGACAGGCGGTCGGGATGGGCACTGAAGCTTTCTTT
TRBJ2-7 | - | TRBV24-1 | - | CAHRVSYEQYF | TGTGCGCACAGGGTTTCCTACGAGCAGTACTTC
TRBJ1-1 | - | TRBV3-1/TRBV3-2 | - | CASSHHSGDPFAFF | TGTGCCAGCAGCCATCATTCAGGGGACCCCTTCGCTTTCTTT
TRBJ1-6 | - | TRBV2 | - | CASSAGQPPLHF | TGTGCCAGCAGTGCAGGGCAACCACCCCTCCACTTT
TRBJ2-1 | TRBD1 | TRBV6-5 | - | CASRPRDSPFDEQFF | TGTGCCAGCAGACCTAGGGACAGCCCCTTCGATGAGCAGTTCTTC
TRBJ2-7 | TRBD2 | TRBV6-6 | - | CASSSGTSGGVYEQYF | TGTGCCAGCAGTTCCGGGACTAGCGGGGGGGTCTACGAGCAGTACTTC
TRBJ1-5 | - | TRBV6-1 | - | CASSESWGGAYSNQPQHF | TGTGCCAGCAGTGAGAGTTGGGGGGGGGCTTATAGCAATCAGCCCCAGCATTTT
TRBJ1-5 | TRBD1 | TRBV29-1 | few | CSVQQGSGQPQHF | TGCAGCGTCCAACAGGGGTCGGGTCAGCCCCAGCATTTT
TRBJ1-4 | TRBD1 | TRBV27 | - | CASSWDRGEKLFF | TGTGCCAGCAGTTGGGACAGGGGTGAAAAACTGTTTTTT
TRBJ1-1 | TRBD1 | TRBV10-1 | - | CASSDGTGSPEAFF | TGCGCCAGCAGTGATGGGACAGGGTCACCCGAAGCTTTCTTT
TRBJ1-2 | TRBD1 | TRBV5-6 | - | CASSLGGTGVGYTF | TGTGCCAGCAGCTTGGGTGGGACAGGGGTAGGCTACACCTTC
TRBJ1-1 | - | TRBV5-1 | - | CASSPRGGTEAFF | TGCGCCAGCAGCCCCCGGGGGGGCACTGAAGCTTTCTTT
TRBJ2-7 | - | TRBV4-1 | once | CASRGSGNYEQYF | TGCGCCAGCCGAGGTTCGGGGAACTACGAGCAGTACTTC
TRBJ1-3 | TRBD1 | TRBV9 | - | CASSGTGGNTIYF | TGTGCCAGCAGCGGGACAGGAGGAAACACCATATATTTT
TRBJ1-6 | TRBD1 | TRBV19 | - | CASSDRGNSPLHF | TGTGCCAGTTCGGACAGGGGTAATTCACCCCTCCACTTT
TRBJ1-2 | - | TRBV29-1 | - | CSVEVGGTNYGYTF | TGCAGCGTTGAAGTCGGAGGGACTAACTATGGCTACACCTTC
TRBJ1-2 | - | TRBV19 | - | CASSLDRNYGYTF | TGTGCCAGTAGCCTCGACAGGAACTATGGCTACACCTTC
TRBJ2-5 | TRBD2 | TRBV19 | - | CASSISGPYQETQYF | TGTGCCAGTAGTATTAGCGGGCCGTACCAAGAGACCCAGTACTTC
TRBJ2-6 | - | TRBV6-4 | - | CASSASGFNSGANVLTF | TGTGCCAGCAGCGCGTCAGGGTTTAACTCTGGGGCCAACGTCCTGACTTTC
TRBJ2-2 | - | TRBV7-3 | - | CASKRGARTGELFF | TGTGCCAGCAAGCGCGGGGCCCGCACCGGGGAGCTGTTTTTT
TRBJ1-3 | - | TRBV6-4 | once | CASRVPGQKKGNTIYF | TGTGCCAGCAGAGTACCGGGACAAAAGAAGGGAAACACCATATATTTT
TRBJ2-2 | - | TRBV15 | - | CATSRERGRLNTGELFF | TGTGCCACCAGCAGAGAGCGGGGGCGATTGAACACCGGGGAGCTGTTTTTT
TRBJ2-1 | TRBD2 | TRBV4-1 | once | CASSQASGGSYNEQFF | TGCGCCAGCAGCCAAGCTAGCGGGGGGTCCTACAATGAGCAGTTCTTC
TRBJ1-4 | TRBD1 | TRBV5-6 | - | CASSLESSGGKLFF | TGTGCCAGCAGCTTGGAGTCGTCAGGGGGAAAACTGTTTTTT
TRBJ2-7 | - | TRBV6-1 | - | CASSEFLAANYEQYF | TGTGCCAGCAGTGAATTCTTGGCGGCTAACTACGAGCAGTACTTC
TRBJ1-5 | TRBD1 | TRBV29-1 | - | CSVRGTGNQPQHF | TGCAGCGTTAGAGGGACAGGCAATCAGCCCCAGCATTTT
TRBJ2-1 | TRBD2 | TRBV6-6 | - | CASREVLAGLGGEQFF | TGTGCCAGCAGGGAGGTACTAGCGGGTTTGGGGGGCGAGCAGTTCTTC
TRBJ2-1 | - | TRBV9 | - | CASSKVAGANEQFF | TGTGCCAGCAGCAAAGTGGCAGGGGCGAATGAGCAGTTCTTC
TRBJ1-3 | TRBD1 | TRBV3-1/TRBV3-2 | - | CASSQGTGSGNTIYF | TGTGCCAGCAGCCAGGGGACAGGCTCTGGAAACACCATATATTTT
TRBJ1-3 | - | TRBV7-2 | - | CASSFLSGPIYF | TGTGCCAGCAGCTTCTTAAGCGGCCCCATATATTTT
TRBJ1-1 | - | TRBV2 | - | CASIGRGWTEAFF | TGTGCCAGCATAGGCAGGGGTTGGACTGAAGCTTTCTTT
TRBJ2-1 | TRBD1 | TRBV10-2 | - | CASSEWTGTDEQFF | TGCGCCAGCAGTGAATGGACAGGGACCGATGAGCAGTTCTTC
TRBJ1-2 | TRBD1 | TRBV3-1/TRBV3-2 | - | CASSPGQDGYTF | TGTGCCAGCAGCCCGGGACAGGATGGCTACACCTTC
TRBJ2-1 | - | TRBV10-1 | few | CASSETSPSLLHEQFF | TGCGCCAGCAGTGAGACTAGCCCTTCCCTCCTCCATGAGCAGTTCTTC
TRBJ1-4 | TRBD1 | TRBV28 | - | CATGGRGASNEKLFF | TGTGCCACCGGTGGCAGGGGGGCCTCTAATGAAAAACTGTTTTTT
TRBJ1-1 | - | TRBV7-3 | few | CASSFSRVQSEAFF | TGTGCCAGCAGCTTTTCCAGGGTGCAATCTGAAGCTTTCTTT
TRBJ1-2 | - | TRBV6-1 | - | CASSERLGTYGYTF | TGTGCCAGCAGTGAAAGGTTGGGGACTTATGGCTACACCTTC
TRBJ2-3 | - | TRBV11-1 | - | CASSLEATNTDTQYF | TGTGCCAGCAGCTTAGAGGCTACTAACACAGATACGCAGTATTTT
TRBJ2-1 | TRBD2 | TRBV28 | - | CASSPPGAGAVNEQFF | TGTGCCAGCAGTCCCCCCGGAGCGGGGGCGGTAAATGAGCAGTTCTTC
TRBJ2-3 | TRBD2 | TRBV4-1 | once | CASSQSRRGVSDTQYF | TGCGCCAGCAGCCAATCAAGGCGGGGGGTATCAGATACGCAGTATTTT
TRBJ2-5 | - | TRBV19 | - | CASKWASTETQYF | TGTGCCAGTAAATGGGCCAGTACAGAGACCCAGTACTTC
TRBJ2-3 | - | TRBV2 | few | CASSRRDPYTDTQYF | TGTGCCAGCAGTAGGCGGGATCCGTACACAGATACGCAGTATTTT
TRBJ1-2 | TRBD1 | TRBV5-1 | - | CASSVEGTGTAYGYTF | TGCGCCAGCAGCGTAGAAGGAACCGGGACAGCGTATGGCTACACCTTC
TRBJ2-1 | - | TRBV14 | once | CASSRNPGEQFF | TGTGCCAGCAGCCGGAATCCGGGGGAGCAGTTCTTC
TRBJ2-7 | - | TRBV5-1 | once | CASSLDPGNYEQYF | TGCGCCAGCAGCTTGGATCCAGGAAACTACGAGCAGTACTTC
TRBJ2-3 | - | TRBV6-5 | - | CASRTPQDTQYF | TGTGCCAGCAGAACCCCCCAGGATACGCAGTATTTT
TRBJ2-1 | TRBD2 | TRBV7-3 | - | CASSSRDSSGGYNEQFF | TGTGCCAGCAGCTCCCGAGACTCATCGGGGGGTTACAATGAGCAGTTCTTC
TRBJ1-6 | - | TRBV7-3 | few | CASSLIPGSVGSPLHF | TGTGCCAGCAGCTTAATCCCAGGGTCGGTGGGTTCACCCCTCCACTTT
TRBJ2-7 | - | TRBV5-6 | - | CASSLGQLPSGEQYF | TGTGCCAGCAGCTTGGGACAGCTGCCGAGTGGTGAGCAGTACTTC
TRBJ1-1 | - | TRBV9 | - | CASSQGQNTEAFF | TGTGCCAGCAGCCAAGGACAGAACACTGAAGCTTTCTTT
TRBJ2-3 | - | TRBV20-1 | - | CSDQVLNTQYF | TGCAGTGACCAGGTTTTGAATACGCAGTATTTT
TRBJ2-2 | - | TRBV4-1 | - | CASSLYFPPRDGELFF | TGCGCCAGCAGCCTCTATTTCCCTCCCCGGGACGGGGAGCTGTTTTTT
TRBJ1-2 | - | TRBV28 | - | CASSPLGGYTF | TGTGCCAGCAGCCCTCTCGGGGGCTACACCTTC
TRBJ2-2 | - | TRBV4-2 | few | CASSQRGGHGTGELFF | TGTGCCAGCAGCCAAAGGGGGGGCCACGGCACCGGGGAGCTGTTTTTT
TRBJ2-2 | - | TRBV7-3 | - | CASSSDPNTGELFF | TGTGCCAGCAGCAGCGACCCAAACACCGGGGAGCTGTTTTTT
TRBJ1-5 | - | TRBV29-1 | - | CSVEGRAGQPQHF | TGCAGCGTTGAGGGTAGAGCGGGTCAGCCCCAGCATTTT
TRBJ2-1 | TRBD1 | TRBV5-1 | - | CASSLEQGAEGINEQFF | TGCGCCAGCAGCTTGGAGCAGGGGGCAGAGGGTATAAATGAGCAGTTCTTC
TRBJ1-2 | TRBD1 | TRBV2 | - | CASSGDRGRIYGYTF | TGTGCCAGCAGCGGAGACAGGGGGCGAATCTATGGCTACACCTTC
TRBJ2-7 | TRBD1 | TRBV5-4 | - | CASSFATGGRSYEQYF | TGTGCCAGCAGTTTTGCTACAGGGGGAAGATCCTACGAGCAGTACTTC